These 18 T cell receptor beta chains originate from one sample sequenced in a study of identical twins. TCRdb called the 5' RACE reads again in MiXCR, with one record for every CDR3 protein. The sample contains about 720,000 distinct CDR3 sequences, over 8.5% of which appear only once. The sample was also reused in another study, on yellow fever vaccine responses in identical twins.

The sequenced sample consisted of PBMCs. These receptors were taken from a woman aged 18-30 years in good health.

A few counts support this clonotype. The CDR3 DNA sequence: TGCAGTGCTAGTCACAGGGGATATAGCAATCAGCCCCAGCATTTT. It codes for CSASHRGYSNQPQHF. The chain is built from TRBV20-1 and TRBJ1-5; TRBD1 agrees at 7 bases. This CDR3 is 15 amino acids long. The V segment lost 3 bases and the J segment 0 bases; nucleotides outside the gene matches: 5. Germline CDR1 is DFQATT and CDR2 is SNEGSKA (reference sequence).

The rearrangement joins TRBV28 to TRBJ2-7; D ambiguous. Trimming removed 2 bases at V and 3 bases at J, with 14 bases between. The CDR3 length is 15 residues. Germline-derived CDR1 and CDR2 are MDHEN and SYDVKM. The CDR3 DNA follows: TGTGCCAGCAGTTTACCCGACCGGGCCCGCTACGAGCAGTACTTC. Translation: CASSLPDRARYEQYF.

The sample holds many counts of this clonotype. The chain couples TRBV15 to TRBJ2-2, with D perhaps TRBD2 (5 bases). The CDR3 has 14 residues. Germline loops: CDR1 LNHNV, CDR2 YYDKDF (reference sequence). V was cut by 5 bases and J by 6 bases, with 13 bases left in between. As DNA, the CDR3 is TGTGCCACCAGCCTCAGTAGAGGGCCCGGGGAGCTGTTTTTT. Protein product: CATSLSRGPGELFF.

This clonotype was observed a handful of times. The chain has TRBV4-1 and TRBJ2-7; D is unclear. V lost 10 bases, J lost 3 bases, and 13 bases lay in between. This CDR3 comprises 12 residues. Germline loops: CDR1 MGHRA, CDR2 YSYEKL. CDR3 DNA: TGCGCCACCACATCCCCAAACTACGAGCAGTACTTC. It translates to CATTSPNYEQYF.

The sample holds many counts of this clonotype. V gene TRBV12-3 or TRBV12-4 combines with J gene TRBJ2-7; perhaps TRBD2 as D (5 bases). There are 14 residues in the CDR3. Trimming took 3 bases from V and 3 from J, leaving 12 bases between them. The CDR3 sequence: CASSFLADVYEQYF. Here the CDR3 DNA reads TGTGCCAGCAGTTTCCTAGCTGACGTCTACGAGCAGTACTTC.

This clonotype was seen ten or more times. V gene TRBV5-6 combines with J gene TRBJ2-1, with a possible D match to TRBD1 (6 bases). This CDR3 is 12 amino acids long. Looked up from germline, CDR1 is SGHDT and CDR2 is YYEEEE. V was cut by 4 bases and J by 7 bases, with 9 bases left in between. The CDR3 here is CASSRRGNEQFF. CDR3 bases: TGTGCCAGCAGCCGAAGGGGGAATGAGCAGTTCTTC.

The chain combines TRBV5-1 with TRBJ2-3; 8 bases align to TRBD2. CDR3 length: 16 residues. V dropped 4 bases and J dropped 3; count of bases not matched to a gene: 10. Germline CDR1 and CDR2: SGHRS and YFSETQ. For the CDR3, the DNA is TGCGCCAGCAGCCCCCAGCGGGAGACCCCTACAGATACGCAGTATTTT. It is translated as CASSPQRETPTDTQYF.

The chain is built from TRBV27 and TRBJ1-4; D is undetermined. The CDR3 is 15 amino acids. The ends were cut back, 2 bases at V and 3 bases at J, with 10 bases in the middle. CDR1 is MNHEY and CDR2 is SMNVEV in the germline V gene (reference sequence). CDR3 bases: TGTGCCAGCAGTTTAACGCAGTCCTCTAATGAAAAACTGTTTTTT. Its translation: CASSLTQSSNEKLFF.

V gene TRBV2 combines with J gene TRBJ2-5; a possible D gene is TRBD2 (5 bases). The CDR3 consists of 16 residues. V gave up 5 bases and J gave up 5 bases, with 21 bases separating them. Looked up from germline, CDR1 is SNHLY and CDR2 is FYNNEI. CDR3 residues: CASSLSPDFQGETQYF. CDR3 in DNA: TGTGCCAGCAGTCTGTCCCCGGACTTTCAAGGGGAGACCCAGTACTTC.

There are many counts of this clonotype. The J gene is TRBJ1-5, the V gene TRBV5-6; TRBD1 might be the D (6 bases). CDR3 size: 18 residues. The V and J ends lost 0 bases and 4 bases respectively, with 20 bases between them. Germline assignment: CDR1 SGHDT and CDR2 YYEEEE. For the CDR3, the DNA is TGTGCCAGCAGCTTGGGATTAGGACAGCGAGGGTATAATCAGCCCCAGCATTTT. This encodes CASSLGLGQRGYNQPQHF.

The chain has TRBV7-8 and TRBJ2-1; 10 nucleotides line up with TRBD2. Germline CDR1 is SGHVS and CDR2 is FQNEAQ. V shed 1 base and J 7 bases; nucleotides not matched to a gene: 7. The CDR3 length is 16 residues. The CDR3 DNA sequence: TGTGCCAGCAGCTTAGAAGCGGGGGGGCCCGTAAATGAGCAGTTCTTC. It yields the protein CASSLEAGGPVNEQFF.

V is TRBV20-1 and J is TRBJ2-7; tentatively, D is TRBD2 (6 bases). CDR3 length equals 13 residues. Trimming removed 2 bases from V and 3 bases from J, with 11 bases in between. Germline lookup yields CDR1 DFQATT and CDR2 SNEGSKA (reference sequence). CDR3 DNA: TGCAGTGCTAGAAAGGACTACGACTACGAGCAGTACTTC. Translated, it gives CSARKDYDYEQYF.

This clonotype was seen repeatedly, ten times or more. The chain links TRBV6-4 to TRBJ2-2; 8 positions agree with TRBD1. In germline, CDR1 is MRHNA, CDR2 SNTAGT. The CDR3 runs 15 residues. The junction had 4 bases not matched to a gene; V was cut back by 4 bases and J by 3 bases. The CDR3, as DNA: TGTGCCAGCAGTGCGACAGGGGATGACACCGGGGAGCTGTTTTTT. Translation: CASSATGDDTGELFF.

V and J are TRBV7-2 and TRBJ2-7; 8 bases match TRBD2. The CDR3 covers 16 residues. V gave up 3 bases and J gave up 0 bases; unmatched junction bases: 7. Germline CDR1 is SGHTA and CDR2 is FQGNSA. CDR3 coding DNA: TGTGCCAGCAGCTTGCGGACCGGGACTAGCTCCTACGAGCAGTACTTC. Amino acids: CASSLRTGTSSYEQYF.

The chain employs TRBV29-1 and TRBJ2-1; D is unresolved. Per germline, CDR1 SQVTM and CDR2 ANQGSEA. V lost 5 bases to trimming and J lost 4 bases, with 15 bases between them. CDR3 length: 14 residues. CDR3 sequence: CSVSMGNLYNEQFF. DNA for the CDR3: TGCAGCGTTAGTATGGGGAACCTATACAATGAGCAGTTCTTC.

The sample holds many counts of this clonotype. The chain is built from TRBV20-1 and TRBJ1-4, with TRBD1 identical over 7 bases. J was trimmed by 1 base and V by 7 bases; bases with no gene match: 9. The germline CDR1 and CDR2 sequences are DFQATT and SNEGSKA (reference sequence). CDR3 length equals 15 residues. The CDR3 here is CSVPPTGRTNEKLFF. Written as DNA, the CDR3 is TGCAGTGTCCCCCCGACAGGGAGAACTAATGAAAAACTGTTTTTT.

This clonotype has at least ten counts. The rearrangement links TRBV20-1 to TRBJ2-3; D may be TRBD1 or TRBD2 (6 bases each). The CDR3 is 16 amino acids. V was shortened by 4 bases and J by 1 base, with 18 bases between the two germline ends. The germline gives CDR1 DFQATT, CDR2 SNEGSKA (reference sequence). The CDR3 DNA reads TGCAGTGCTACACACGGGAAGGGGGGTGGCACAGATACGCAGTATTTT. It translates to CSATHGKGGGTDTQYF.

V is TRBV13 and J is TRBJ2-6; D is possibly TRBD2 (5 bases). Germline-derived CDR1 and CDR2 are PRHDT and FYEKMQ (reference sequence). The CDR3 length is 18 residues. Trimming took 1 base from V and 0 from J, leaving 13 bases between them. The CDR3 bases are TGTGCCAGCAGCTTAGTACGGACTGAGAGCTCTGGGGCCAACGTCCTGACTTTC. This sequence encodes CASSLVRTESSGANVLTF.